This is a list of T cell receptor beta chains from one sample in a study of CD8 T cells in ankylosing spondylitis. Via MiXCR, TCRdb re-called the 5' RACE reads, giving one row per CDR3 protein. The table includes more than 650,000 distinct CDR3 sequences, roughly 12% detected once. The source material was blood, either unsorted or a sorted T cell fraction (not recorded which). The receptors derive from a male donor with ankylosing spondylitis. Both conserved end residues are part of each CDR3. Fields, in order: V gene, J gene, D gene, CDR3 length, clone size, CDR3 protein, CDR3 DNA. D genes are given only for firm matches. Clone size is stated in some rows and not others, as once, few, many or a class when expanded.

TRBV7-2	TRBJ2-7	TRBD2	15	few	CASTAAPWEGYEQYF	TGTGCCAGCACCGCTGCCCCCTGGGAGGGCTACGAGCAGTACTTC
TRBV7-2	TRBJ2-7	NA	16	many	CASSLVARGSRHEQYF	TGTGCCAGCAGCTTAGTAGCTCGGGGAAGTCGCCACGAGCAGTACTTC
TRBV6-2/TRBV6-3	TRBJ1-1	NA	13	few	CASSYPRNTEAFF	TGTGCCAGCAGTTACCCTCGGAACACTGAAGCTTTCTTT
TRBV20-1	TRBJ1-5	TRBD1	13	few	CSALRDRGQPQHF	TGCAGTGCTCTCCGGGACAGGGGGCAGCCCCAGCATTTT
TRBV3-1	TRBJ2-1	NA	18	once	CASSQIAARGGSYNEQFF	TGTGCCAGCAGCCAGATAGCGGCAAGGGGAGGATCCTACAATGAGCAGTTCTTC
TRBV7-2	TRBJ2-7	NA	14	many	CASSLLPGLSEQYF	TGTGCCAGCAGCTTACTACCAGGGTTAAGCGAGCAGTACTTC
TRBV12-3/TRBV12-4	TRBJ2-2	TRBD1	15	few	CASSLWTGETGELFF	TGTGCCAGCAGTTTATGGACAGGGGAAACCGGGGAGCTGTTTTTT
TRBV20-1	TRBJ1-2	NA	13	many	CSAREDLLDGYTF	TGCAGTGCTAGGGAGGATTTACTGGATGGCTACACCTTC
TRBV23-1	TRBJ2-1	NA	15	few	CASSHRTAGSNEQFF	TGCGCCAGCAGTCATAGGACAGCGGGGAGTAATGAGCAGTTCTTC
TRBV29-1	TRBJ1-1	NA	11	NA	CSASQGAEAFF	TGCAGCGCCTCACAGGGTGCTGAAGCTTTCTTT
TRBV4-1	TRBJ1-1	NA	13	few	CASSQDLIGGAFF	TGCGCCAGCAGCCAAGATCTAATTGGCGGAGCTTTCTTT
TRBV7-2	TRBJ2-5	NA	13	NA	CASSRRNQETQYF	TGTGCCAGCAGCCGAAGGAACCAAGAGACCCAGTACTTC
TRBV20-1	TRBJ1-5	NA	13	NA	CSAPRGYNQPQHF	TGCAGTGCTCCGAGGGGATACAATCAGCCCCAGCATTTT
TRBV7-2	TRBJ2-7	NA	17	NA	CASSLGSSAAIPYEQYF	TGTGCCAGCAGCTTAGGTTCTTCGGCTGCTATCCCCTACGAGCAGTACTTC
TRBV10-3	TRBJ2-2	TRBD1	15	few	CAISDRDSNTGELFF	TGTGCCATCAGTGACCGGGACAGTAACACCGGGGAGCTGTTTTTT
TRBV11-2	TRBJ2-4	NA	14	NA	CASSPGISKNIQYF	TGTGCCAGCAGCCCGGGTATATCCAAAAACATTCAGTACTTC
TRBV6-6	TRBJ1-2	NA	12	many	CASSWTDYGYTF	TGTGCCAGCAGCTGGACAGACTATGGCTACACCTTC
TRBV10-3	TRBJ2-7	NA	11	many	CATTLRDEQYF	TGTGCCACGACCCTTAGGGACGAGCAGTACTTC
TRBV6-2/TRBV6-3	TRBJ2-3	NA	13	few	CATKKTGTDTQYF	TGTGCCACCAAAAAGACAGGCACAGATACGCAGTATTTT
TRBV7-9	TRBJ2-3	TRBD2	15	many	CASSPGLAGPDTQYF	TGTGCCAGCAGTCCTGGACTAGCGGGACCAGATACGCAGTATTTT
TRBV20-1	TRBJ1-2	NA	13	few	CSAREQYGYGYTF	TGCAGTGCTAGAGAACAGTACGGCTATGGCTACACCTTC
TRBV7-2	TRBJ1-2	NA	14	many	CASSLSGSYYGYTF	TGTGCCAGCAGCTTATCCGGGTCCTACTATGGCTACACCTTC
TRBV12-3/TRBV12-4	TRBJ2-1	NA	16	NA	CASSLRRSPPRNEQFF	TGTGCCAGCAGTCTCCGGAGGAGTCCCCCAAGGAATGAGCAGTTCTTC
TRBV29-1	TRBJ1-2	NA	14	many	CSVDPGDPNYGYTF	TGCAGCGTTGACCCCGGGGACCCTAACTATGGCTACACCTTC
TRBV20-1	TRBJ2-7	NA	15	NA	CSARDRGRGPYEQYF	TGCAGTGCTAGAGATCGGGGCAGGGGCCCCTACGAGCAGTACTTC
TRBV4-2	TRBJ1-1	TRBD1	17	few	CASSTLGTGYMNTEAFF	TGTGCCAGCAGCACGCTGGGGACAGGTTACATGAACACTGAAGCTTTCTTT
TRBV29-1	TRBJ1-3	NA	11	many	CSVEGADTIYF	TGCAGCGTTGAGGGGGCGGACACCATATATTTT
TRBV9	TRBJ1-2	TRBD1	14	few	CASSARTGGGGYTF	TGTGCCAGCAGCGCCAGGACAGGGGGGGGCGGCTACACCTTC
TRBV5-6	TRBJ2-7	NA	12	NA	CASSLVWEEQYF	TGTGCCAGCAGCTTGGTCTGGGAGGAGCAGTACTTC
TRBV7-2	TRBJ2-5	NA	13	few	CASSLVRGETQYF	TGTGCCAGCAGCTTAGTGCGGGGTGAGACCCAGTACTTC
TRBV6-5	TRBJ2-5	NA	11	NA	CASSNTGTQYF	TGTGCCAGCAGTAACACAGGGACCCAGTACTTC
TRBV3-1	TRBJ2-3	NA	17	NA	CASSPWSSGPSTDTQYF	TGTGCCAGCAGCCCGTGGAGTAGCGGCCCAAGCACAGATACGCAGTATTTT
TRBV29-1	TRBJ2-7	TRBD2	16	many	CSVAVWASGSPNEQYF	TGCAGCGTGGCCGTTTGGGCTAGCGGGAGTCCAAACGAGCAGTACTTC
TRBV4-3	TRBJ2-3	NA	16	many	CASSQIRGAGTDTQYF	TGCGCCAGCAGCCAAATAAGGGGCGCGGGCACAGATACGCAGTATTTT
TRBV4-2	TRBJ2-1	TRBD2	20	few	CASSRRLAGVPRSSYNEQFF	TGTGCCAGCAGCCGCCGACTAGCGGGAGTTCCCCGGAGCTCCTACAATGAGCAGTTCTTC
TRBV2	TRBJ1-5	NA	15	few	CASSLGSSSNQPQHF	TGTGCCAGCAGCCTAGGCAGCAGTAGCAATCAGCCCCAGCATTTT
TRBV5-8	TRBJ2-2	NA	16	few	CASSFLSVANTGELFF	TGTGCCAGCAGCTTCCTGAGCGTCGCGAACACCGGGGAGCTGTTTTTT
TRBV20-1	TRBJ1-6	NA	15	many	CSARGPAKDNPPLHF	TGCAGTGCTAGAGGACCGGCCAAGGACAATCCACCCCTCCACTTT
TRBV5-5	TRBJ2-1	NA	15	many	CASSLVGTLYNEQFF	TGTGCCAGCAGCTTGGTGGGGACACTCTACAATGAGCAGTTCTTC
TRBV27	TRBJ2-3	NA	16	few	CARSLAQSPSTDTQYF	TGTGCCAGGTCGCTAGCCCAAAGCCCTAGCACAGATACGCAGTATTTT
TRBV20-1	TRBJ1-2	NA	14	NA	CSASGKQGSRGYTF	TGCAGTGCTTCTGGAAAACAGGGATCTCGTGGCTACACCTTC
TRBV11-1	TRBJ2-2	NA	17	NA	CASSLGVSVASTGELFF	TGTGCCAGCAGCTTAGGGGTCAGCGTTGCGAGCACCGGGGAGCTGTTTTTT
TRBV4-3	TRBJ1-2	NA	14	few	CASSQDVRDYGYTF	TGCGCCAGCAGCCAAGATGTCAGGGACTATGGCTACACCTTC
TRBV20-1	TRBJ2-2	NA	14	many	CSASGGPYTGELFF	TGCAGTGCTAGCGGGGGGCCTTACACCGGGGAGCTGTTTTTT
TRBV29-1	TRBJ1-1	NA	11	few	CSDYTHTRAFF	TGCAGCGACTATACCCATACCCGAGCTTTCTTT
TRBV11-2	TRBJ1-6	TRBD1	14	NA	CASSWTGKGSPLHF	TGTGCCAGCAGCTGGACAGGGAAGGGATCACCCCTCCACTTT
TRBV6-5	TRBJ1-1	NA	14	NA	CASSYSGPSTEAFF	TGTGCCAGCAGTTACTCGGGCCCGAGCACTGAAGCTTTCTTT
TRBV5-1	TRBJ1-3	NA	14	NA	CASSFDRPGNTIYF	TGCGCCAGCAGTTTCGACCGGCCTGGAAACACCATATATTTT